Listed below are T cell receptor beta chains from one sample, sequenced in a study of T cells after yellow fever vaccination. TCRdb re-derived calls from the 5' RACE reads in MiXCR, one entry per CDR3 protein. The table lists approximately 69,000 distinct CDR3 sequences, about 6% of them singletons. This specimen was CD4+ T cells sorted from PBMCs, taken less than 16 days after the first yellow fever vaccination. The receptors come from a man aged 18 to 30 who received the YFV17D yellow fever vaccine. Both conserved end residues are trimmed from each CDR3.

cdr3_aa: SVEVRDRGWRETQY
v_call: TRBV29-1

cdr3_aa: ASSFVRGYNEQF
v_call: TRBV28

cdr3_aa: ATSRDLVSQETQY
v_call: TRBV15

cdr3_aa: ASSLRQGQRQH
v_call: TRBV5-6

cdr3_aa: ASSVHPNTEAF
v_call: TRBV9

cdr3_aa: ASSLGASGGVYEQY
v_call: TRBV7-2

cdr3_aa: SAQDGGLNSPLH
v_call: TRBV20-1

cdr3_aa: ASSSTLRLAGGGETQY
v_call: TRBV11-3

cdr3_aa: ASTVGGPQPQH
v_call: TRBV12-3/TRBV12-4

cdr3_aa: ASSFRVANYGYT
v_call: TRBV12-3/TRBV12-4

cdr3_aa: ASSPLGQGDTGELF
v_call: TRBV5-1

cdr3_aa: ASSSGQPNQPQH
v_call: TRBV7-9

cdr3_aa: ASSYGRGEGYT
v_call: TRBV6-6

cdr3_aa: ASSLGSSGTYNEQF
v_call: TRBV7-6